This T cell receptor (beta chain) was sequenced during a study of blood T cell repertoires in COVID-19 (dated by TCRdb to 2019 to 2021). For context, the study as a whole: Collaborator samples came from the United States, Italy and Spain and covered acute and convalescent phases of COVID-19. The material from the prospective study consisted of cDNA or gDNA derived from T cells, B-cell-depleted T cells, or PBMCs. Subjects who had been exposed to COVID-19, were actively infected with it, or had recovered from it provided the deeply sampled blood TCRbeta repertoires that made up the dataset. A freely available public database, intended as a resource for researchers studying the immune response to SARS-CoV-2, is where the repertoires were released. The samples were drawn from the first 160 participants of the ongoing ImmuneRACE study and from under 1,500 subjects provided by 6 global collaborators. Sample metadata almost always included a de-identified subject ID, COVID-19 status, age in years and sex. Where available, HLA class I and class II types were taken from metadata supplied by the sample provider and were not determined by assay-based typing. Results and caveats for the whole study, not just this receptor: The quantity of clinical and demographic metadata differed by source and by participant and was supplied without curation.

From cysteine to phenylalanine, the CDR3 is 12 amino acids long. Only CDR3 DNA remains: 36 bases, in frame from the first base. The germline ends are 8 bases apart after V is trimmed by 8 bases and J by 1 base. CDR1 and CDR2, per the germline V gene (reference sequence), are SEHNR and FQNEAQ. The immunoSEQ Assay, a bias-controlled multiplex PCR, was used to amplify TCRbeta CDR3 regions from genomic DNA. The source study handled its data this way. Nucleated cell counts per sample were estimated from amplification of reference gene primers within the assay. To quantify the absolute abundance of each unique TCRbeta CDR3 rearrangement, sequence reads were collapsed and filtered. Productive Simpson clonality was computed per sample as the square root of Simpson's diversity index over productive rearrangements. The source is immuneACCESS, and TCRdb retained only in-frame sequences with V and J called. Part of the clones is not carried over; for the studies checked, unresolved V genes explain less than half of this, and the remainder is unexplained. Clonal size and the V and J genes are those of that table, whereas D and trimming came from the DNA. The sample table shows hundreds of thousands of clones, and 92% are seen once. Approximately 0.77% of the sample goes to the ten largest clones.

One collaborating source in Seattle enrolled patients while the patients were actively infected and followed the patients over time throughout the course of disease. Whole blood was collected in K2EDTA tubes by collaborating institutions according to the institutions' own protocols. For TCRbeta analysis, collaborators shipped samples as frozen whole blood, isolated PBMCs, or DNA extracted from either of those sample types. As concerns this clone: This clone's antigen is unknown. It has no much larger one-base neighbor in the sample; base qualities were not kept.

The chain is encoded by TRBV7-9 joined to TRBJ2-5, with the D gene not confidently named. The clonotype originates from a man aged 55-75 years with COVID-19, enrolled during active disease. The sample consisted of peripheral blood. This receptor carries the CDR3 CASLTSQETQYF. The nucleotide sequence is TGTGCCAGCCTAACGTCCCAAGAGACCCAGTACTTC.